This T cell receptor beta chain was profiled in a study of T-cell reconstitution after alpha-beta-depleted transplantation in children. Study-wide findings and caveats: In some patients, recipient T cells and intrathymic progenitors surviving conditioning explained high day-60 diversity. The study reportedly traced alpha-beta T cells about two months after transplant to several hundred expanded graft clones. After one year, T-cell counts and TCRbeta diversity mostly came from new T cells.

Unique molecular identifiers were incorporated when the TCRbeta library was constructed. TCRdb redid the calling of the PCR reads with MiXCR, one entry per CDR3 protein. The sample contains about 460,000 distinct CDR3 sequences, roughly a tenth of which appear only once. The V gene's germline CDR1 is LNHNV and CDR2 YYDKDF (reference sequence). CDR3 length: 14 residues. V was cut by 6 bases and J by 1 base, with 9 bases left in between. Ten or more counts support this clonotype. The antigen remains undetermined. The sample consisted of PBMCs, taken before TCRalphabeta/CD19-depleted stem cell transplant. The sequence derives from a child aged 2-9 years with inherited bone marrow failure, due to receive a stem cell transplant. The chain employs TRBV15 and TRBJ2-2; TRBD2 is a possible D gene (6 bases). CDR3 sequence: CATRDSGNTGELFF. Here the CDR3 DNA reads TGTGCCACCAGGGATAGCGGGAACACCGGGGAGCTGTTTTTT.